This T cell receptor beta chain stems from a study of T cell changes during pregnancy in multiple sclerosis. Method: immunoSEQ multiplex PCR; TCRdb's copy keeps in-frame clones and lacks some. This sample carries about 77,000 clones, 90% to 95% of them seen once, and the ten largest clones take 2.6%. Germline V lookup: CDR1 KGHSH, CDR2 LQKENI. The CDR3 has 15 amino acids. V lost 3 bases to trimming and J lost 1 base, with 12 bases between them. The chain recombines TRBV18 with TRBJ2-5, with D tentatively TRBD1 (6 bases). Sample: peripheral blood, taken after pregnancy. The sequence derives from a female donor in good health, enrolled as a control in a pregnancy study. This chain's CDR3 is CASSPVRQAQETQYF. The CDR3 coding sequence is TGTGCCAGCTCACCCGTAAGACAGGCCCAAGAGACCCAGTACTTC.